These 9 T cell receptor beta chains were sequenced from one sample in a study of T cell responses to AZD1222 COVID-19 vaccine. Data came from immunoSEQ multiplex PCR; TCRdb stores just in-frame clones and leaves some out. The sample lists about 130,000 clones; roughly 90% were seen once. Sequencing was performed on peripheral blood, taken on day 0 of AZD1222 vaccination. The receptors here all came from an adult in good health.

The chain carries TRBV9 and TRBJ1-2; D ambiguous. There are 13 residues in the CDR3. Germline V gene sequence: CDR1 SGDLS, CDR2 YYNGEE. The V and J ends lost 2 bases and 4 bases respectively, with 9 bases between them. CDR3 in DNA: TGTGCCAGCAGCGTGGGAGGGATCTATGGCTACACCTTC. It codes for CASSVGGIYGYTF.

The rearrangement joins TRBV6-2 or TRBV6-3 to TRBJ1-5; 9 bases fit TRBD1. Germline CDR1 reads MNHEY; CDR2 reads SVGEGT. V trimming: 6 bases; J trimming: 5 bases; junction bases outside the gene matches: 26. The CDR3 consists of 21 residues. CDR3 sequence (DNA): TGTGCCAGCAGCGCACGTTTAAAACCGGGACAGGGCTTGCGAGGGGATCAGCCCCAGCATTTT. This codes for CASSARLKPGQGLRGDQPQHF.

The count of this clone is one. The J gene is TRBJ1-3, the V gene TRBV7-6; TRBD1 aligns across 8 bases. CDR1 SGHVS and CDR2 FNYEAQ come from the germline V gene. Germline trimming cut 2 bases from V and 2 bases from J; bases unmatched to any gene: 2. The CDR3 runs to 15 residues. The CDR3 is CASSLTQGAGNTIYF. The CDR3 region has the DNA TGTGCCAGCAGCTTAACACAGGGGGCTGGAAACACCATATATTTT. The full variable domain, completed using reference TRBV7-6 and TRBJ1-3, is GAGVSQSPRYKVTKRGQDVALRCDPISGHVSLYWYRQALGQGPEFLTYFNYEAQQDKSGLPNDRFSAERPEGSISTLTIQRTEQRDSAMYRCASSLTQGAGNTIYFGEGSWLTVV.

J is TRBJ1-5 and V is TRBV3-1 (or the pseudogene TRBV3-2), with D possibly being TRBD1 (5 bases). Germline V gene sequence: CDR1 LGHDT, CDR2 YNNKEL (reference sequence). Trimming stripped 3 bases from V and 5 bases from J, with 11 bases between. The CDR3 has 14 residues. CDR3 residues: CASSQEGGDQPQHF. The CDR3 coding sequence is TGTGCCAGCAGCCAGGAGGGAGGGGATCAGCCCCAGCATTTT.

The rearrangement uses TRBV7-9 and TRBJ2-3, with unresolved D. Per germline, CDR1 SEHNR and CDR2 FQNEAQ (reference sequence). CDR3 length equals 13 residues. V was clipped by 3 bases and J by 0 bases, with 4 bases between them. Here the CDR3 DNA reads TGTGCCAGCAGCTTTTCTAGCACAGATACGCAGTATTTT. It is translated as CASSFSSTDTQYF.

The chain has TRBV4-1 and TRBJ1-1; 7 positions match TRBD1. The germline V gene encodes CDR1 MGHRA and CDR2 YSYEKL. This CDR3 has 11 amino acids. The junction had 1 base not matched to a gene; V was cut back by 6 bases and J by 6 bases. The CDR3 region has the DNA TGCGCCAGCAGTCAGGGGGCTGAAGCTTTCTTT. Its translation is CASSQGAEAFF.

V and J are TRBV4-3 and TRBJ1-4; D is uncertain. In germline, CDR1 is LGHNA, CDR2 YSLEER. The ends were cut back, 0 bases at V and 4 bases at J, with 9 bases in the middle. CDR3 length: 15 amino acids. The chain's CDR3 is CASSQDGGFNEKLFF. CDR3 in DNA: TGCGCCAGCAGCCAAGATGGAGGGTTTAATGAAAAACTGTTTTTT.

The V and J genes are TRBV27 and TRBJ2-7; TRBD1 matches 9 bases. Losses at the gene ends were 2 bases for V and 3 bases for J; bases not matched to a gene: 8. The CDR3 is made up of 16 amino acids. Germline V gives CDR1 MNHEY, CDR2 SMNVEV (reference sequence). As DNA, the CDR3 is TGTGCCAGCAGTTTAGGGACAGGGAGAAGGGACTACGAGCAGTACTTC. The encoded protein is CASSLGTGRRDYEQYF.

For the CDR3, the DNA is TGCGCCAGCAGCCAAGGTGCCGAGGTGGGCCAAGAGACCCAGTACTTC. Encoded protein: CASSQGAEVGQETQYF. V and J are TRBV4-3 and TRBJ2-5; no definite D call. Trimming took 1 base from V and 1 from J, leaving 13 bases between them. The CDR3 sequence is 16 residues long. CDR1 is LGHNA and CDR2 is YSLEER in the germline V gene.